This T cell receptor beta chain is from a study of cytomegalovirus exposure and HLA in healthy donors. This CDR3 has 14 residues. The V and J ends lost 4 bases and 9 bases, in that order; junction bases with no gene match: 6. Germline V lookup: CDR1 SGHVS, CDR2 FQNEAQ. This clone turned up a few times. Its matching antigen is unknown. Primers for the PCR totalled 60 Vbeta and 13 Jbeta. The method was immunoSEQ multiplex PCR; TCRdb's version includes in-frame clones alone and lacks a portion of them. The sample lists some 140,000 clones, roughly 80% occurring once. Study results and limitations: Another analysis was done later, and it associated more than 15,000 TCR beta sequences with HLA alleles at 0.05 false discovery rate. The majority of CMV-associated TCR beta chains were reported as apparently HLA-restricted in a later analysis. Most subjects had HLA-A and HLA-B alleles reportedly predicted accurately by TCR beta sequences.

The chain joins TRBV7-8 to TRBJ2-1; 10 bases align to TRBD2. The sequenced material came from PBMCs. The TCR was taken from a man under 40 in good health and CMV-seropositive. CDR3 DNA: TGTGCCAGCAGCTCACGACTAGCGGGCGGTGAGCAGTTCTTC. It specifies CASSSRLAGGEQFF.